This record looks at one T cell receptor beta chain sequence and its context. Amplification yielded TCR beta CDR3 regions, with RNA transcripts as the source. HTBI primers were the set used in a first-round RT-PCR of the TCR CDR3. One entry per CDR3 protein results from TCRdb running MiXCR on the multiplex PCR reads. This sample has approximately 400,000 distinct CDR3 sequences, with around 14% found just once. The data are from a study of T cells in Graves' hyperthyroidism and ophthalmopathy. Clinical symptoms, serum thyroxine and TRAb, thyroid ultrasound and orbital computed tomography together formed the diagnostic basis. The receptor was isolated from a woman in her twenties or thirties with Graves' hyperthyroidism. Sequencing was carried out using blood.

The CDR3 loop reads CASSFDGDSPLHF. The CDR3 DNA is TGTGCCAGCAGCTTCGATGGGGACTCACCCCTCCACTTT. The chain has TRBV7-8 and TRBJ1-6; D is possibly TRBD1 (5 bases). CDR1 is SGHVS, CDR2 FQNEAQ, per germline. The CDR3 length is 13 residues. V was trimmed by 3 bases and J by 10 bases, leaving 10 bases between them.